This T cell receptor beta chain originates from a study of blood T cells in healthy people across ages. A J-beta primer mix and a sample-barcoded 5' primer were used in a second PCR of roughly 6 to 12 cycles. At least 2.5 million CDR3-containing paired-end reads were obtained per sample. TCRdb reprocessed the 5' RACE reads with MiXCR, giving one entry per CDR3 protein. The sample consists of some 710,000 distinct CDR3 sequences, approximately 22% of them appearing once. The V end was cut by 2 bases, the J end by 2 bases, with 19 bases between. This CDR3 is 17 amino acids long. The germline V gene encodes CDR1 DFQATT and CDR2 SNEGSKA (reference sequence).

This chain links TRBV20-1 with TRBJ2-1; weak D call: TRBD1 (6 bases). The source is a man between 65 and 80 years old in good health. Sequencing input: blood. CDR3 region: CSARSTTGRMAYNEQFF. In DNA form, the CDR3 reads TGCAGTGCTAGATCAACCACAGGGAGAATGGCCTACAATGAGCAGTTCTTC.